Below, 5 T cell receptor beta chains from the same sample are listed, as sequenced in a study of blood T cell repertoires in COVID-19. Profiled with immunoSEQ multiplex PCR; TCRdb holds only in-frame clones, not every one. Among about 160,000 clones, around 87% were seen once, and the ten largest hold around 6.5%. The sample consisted of peripheral blood. These TCRs come from a man older than 75 with acute or convalescent COVID-19.

The CDR3 DNA reads as TGTGCCAGTAGTATGACAGGTTACGAGCAGTACTTC. Residues: CASSMTGYEQYF. The chain couples TRBV19 to TRBJ2-7, with a weak D call TRBD1 (6 bases). This CDR3 spans 12 amino acids. The V gene's germline CDR1 is LNHDA and CDR2 SQIVND (reference sequence). Trimming took 3 bases from V and 4 from J, leaving 7 bases between them.

This chain uses TRBV19 with TRBJ2-1, with 9 bases aligning to TRBD2. CDR3 size: 15 residues. With V trimmed by 6 bases and J by 2 bases, 5 bases remained unmatched. Germline V gene lookup returns CDR1 LNHDA and CDR2 SQIVND (reference sequence). CDR3 region: CASRGASGAYNEQFF. In DNA, the CDR3 is TGTGCCAGTAGGGGGGCTAGCGGGGCCTACAATGAGCAGTTCTTC.

The chain is built from TRBV5-4 and TRBJ2-3; D is possibly TRBD2 (6 bases). The CDR3 contains 17 residues. V was shortened by 5 bases and J by 0 bases, with 19 bases between the two germline ends. From germline, CDR1 is SGHNT and CDR2 YYREEE (reference sequence). The CDR3 reads CASRSNRRLGSTDTQYF. In DNA, the CDR3 is TGTGCCAGCAGATCTAACCGGAGACTAGGGAGCACAGATACGCAGTATTTT.

V and J are TRBV5-1 and TRBJ2-5; 14 bases are a match to TRBD2. J lost 5 bases, V lost 4 bases, and 4 bases had no gene match. The CDR3 length is 15 residues. Germline loops: CDR1 SGHRS, CDR2 YFSETQ. In DNA form, the CDR3 reads TGCGCCAGCAGCCTACGGACTAGCGGGGGGGAGACCCAGTACTTC. The encoded protein is CASSLRTSGGETQYF.

The gene calls are TRBV5-4 and TRBJ2-7; TRBD2 aligns across 10 bases. The germline CDR1 and CDR2 sequences are SGHNT and YYREEE (reference sequence). This CDR3 comprises 14 residues. V shed 5 bases and J 1 base; nucleotides not matched to a gene: 3. The CDR3 DNA reads TGTGCCAGCAGTCCAGCGGGAGGGTCCTACGAGCAGTACTTC. It is translated as CASSPAGGSYEQYF.